This T cell receptor (beta chain) emerged from a study of cytomegalovirus exposure and HLA in healthy donors (dated by TCRdb to 2017 to 2019). Broadly, across the study: An earlier analysis of several hundred of the donors reported 276 Gb of sequence data and 117 million unique TCR beta sequences obtained from around 180 million T cells. Typing coverage varied by locus: roughly 629-640 donors for A, B, C, DRB1 and DQB1; under 550 for DQA1; more than 600 for DPA1; roughly 450 for DPB1. The study profiled the T cell repertoires of 500 to 800 subjects by immunosequencing and related them to cytomegalovirus serostatus. In addition to the first cohort of 666 subjects, a separate validation cohort of 120 different subjects was used. Class I and class II HLA loci were covered by the typing at four-digit resolution. A later analysis re-analyzed previously published TCR beta repertoires from 666 donors and added high-resolution HLA genotyping to study TCR occurrence patterns. The genetic ancestry cluster associated with self-reported Caucasian donors included approximately 85% of the roughly 400 genotyped donors. All discovery cohort repertoires had been generated on a single sequencing platform. An early release covering 550 to 700 HLA-typed donors comprised approximately 290 gigabases of sequencing data and 85 million to 100 million unique TCR sequences. Donor age, sex, ethnicity and CMV serostatus were collected together with the repertoire data. The study aimed to test whether signatures of past pathogen exposure could be identified by cataloging public T cell receptors. Rather than using new phenotypic data, the later analysis identified candidate immune exposures from TCR beta sequences and from how often those sequences occurred across donors. Across around 400 genotyped donors of the cohort, an average of about 220,000 unique TCR beta nucleotide sequences per donor were sequenced, and roughly a sixth of those sequences were non-productive. A later genetic analysis took genome-wide SNP genotypes for about 55% of the 666 donors and used that subset as a discovery cohort. High-throughput TCR immunosequencing, statistical association of individual TCRs with disease status, and machine learning were combined to predict cytomegalovirus infection status. In an earlier analysis of a few hundred of the donors, high-throughput TCR beta sequencing was used to judge whether each TCR beta V gene segment behaved as functional or pseudogenic. Because of strong linkage in the cohort, roughly 5 DR-DQ haplotypes were treated as single units for association and clustering.

The receptor library was made with the immunoSEQ multiplex PCR assay. A mixture of 60 forward primers for TCR Vbeta segments and 13 reverse primers for TCR Jbeta segments was used in the multiplex PCR. A multiplex PCR assay on genomic DNA amplified the CDR3 region of rearranged TCR beta genes. The amplified TCR beta libraries were sequenced on the Illumina HiSeq System as 87-base-pair reads. Concerning the study's data processing: Across the roughly 640 repertoires, a later analysis counted 78 million or so unique TCR beta chains, approximately 10 million of which were shared by at least two donors. To remove PCR and sequencing errors, raw reads were error-corrected and collapsed into unique sequences using a nearest-neighbor algorithm that merged closely related sequences. V, D and J gene segments were assigned by aligning CDR3 sequences to IMGT reference sequences. Each retained sequence needed at least a six-nucleotide match to both a V gene segment and a J gene segment. Rearrangements were classified as productive when the CDR3 lacked stop codons and remained in frame with V and J, and all other rearrangements were classified as non-productive. CDR3 was defined by IMGT convention, running from the second conserved V-encoded cysteine to the conserved J-encoded phenylalanine. The earlier analysis of 587 of the donors excluded sequences that lacked an unambiguous match to a single V gene segment. An earlier analysis of some 610 of the donors called V segments functional above 56.7% productive rearrangements and segregating when the between-donor standard deviation exceeded 5%. A statistical classification framework was developed to diagnose cytomegalovirus status using the catalog of TCR beta chain sequences. A later analysis assigned V and J genes by comparing TCR nucleotide sequences with IMGT/GENE-DB human TR gene sequences. Using the TCRdist pipeline, a later analysis assigned CDR3 sequences along with most-parsimonious VDJ recombination scenarios. In a later analysis, each TCR beta chain was defined by its CDR3 amino acid sequence together with its V-gene family, and reads without a unique V-gene family were excluded. As a way to deal with suspected cross-contamination and a sequencing artifact, a later analysis dropped over 550 nucleotide sequences that were highly shared and had low generation probability. In a later analysis, a clonal expansion index for each public chain was calculated from normalized within-repertoire ranks of inferred template counts. A later analysis computed generation probabilities with a VDJ recombination model fitted to out-of-frame rearrangements, and checked the results against IGoR. In a later analysis, TCR-TCR, TCR-HLA and TCR-CMV co-occurrence was scored with hypergeometric tests, and a repertoire-size bias correction was applied to TCR pairs. To estimate false discovery rates, a later analysis permuted the HLA or CMV assignments 20 times. In a later analysis, co-occurring TCRs were grouped using DBSCAN, and TCRdist sequence similarity was added for clustering within HLA-allele-positive subsets. Co-occurrence clustering excluded repertoires with fewer than 30,000 or more than 120,000 public chains, plus five with anomalous nucleotide sharing. TCRdb took over this immuneACCESS table, retaining in-frame rearrangements with V and J assigned. Such tables are incomplete; in checked studies, under half of the missing clones stem from an unresolved V gene, and the remainder is unexplained. Clonal size and the V and J genes are those of that table, whereas D and trimming came from the DNA. Here the sample has about 160,000 clones; over 70% occur a single time. About 4.8% of the sample is in the top ten clones.

The cohort comprised more than 550 healthy bone marrow donors. At the time of sampling, every cohort member was nominally healthy, though immune exposures that went unrecorded were likely present. The donor was CMV seronegative and was included in the group of a few hundred seronegative cohort members. A peripheral blood sample was provided by each donor, and peripheral blood mononuclear cells were used for TCR beta sequencing. Genomic DNA was extracted from the blood cell samples with the Qiagen DNeasy Blood Extraction Kit. This clone was seen only a few times. Its antigen remains unidentified. Qualities for individual bases were not recorded, and no much larger clone is one base off. Overall results and qualifications from the work: A cluster of highly shared sequence variants was judged likely to be a technical artifact of the sequencing pipeline. A later analysis reported that several top co-occurrence clusters appeared linked to parvovirus B19, influenza, CMV and Epstein-Barr virus. A few of the identified cytomegalovirus-associated TCR beta chains were confirmed in vitro to be specific for cytomegalovirus antigens. Linkage disequilibrium might explain the correlated functional status among segregating V segments, but an unknown experimental factor could not be ruled out. In a later analysis, TCR association rates were found to vary across HLA loci, with the most associated TCRs seen for DRB1 alleles and the fewest for HLA-C alleles. Compared with equally common non-associated chains, HLA-associated TCR beta chains in a later analysis were more clonally expanded and had lower generation probabilities. Presence/absence analyses assumed roughly uniform sequencing depth across donors, an assumption that may not hold. The authors suggested that the approach could potentially be extended to other disease states and immunological phenotypes. The 87-base-pair reads could not distinguish some IMGT-functional V segments, including TRBV6-2 and TRBV6-3, so those segments were excluded. Strong co-occurrence of HLA alleles, especially DR and DQ, made assigning TCR associations to individual alleles difficult. A later genetic analysis reported fewer N-insertions in productive TCRs among donors in an Asian-associated ancestry cluster than the roughly 720-donor mean. At a false discovery rate of 0.05, a later analysis linked about 16,000 TCR beta sequences to specific HLA alleles. According to a later analysis, most CMV-associated TCR beta chains appeared to be HLA-restricted, and the HLA associations seemed to be driven largely by CMV exposure. The cohort was sequenced for TCR beta chains only, and without alpha or paired-chain data the features that could be detected were limited. Cytomegalovirus status was reported to be diagnosed by the classifier with high specificity and sensitivity in both the original and validation cohorts. An earlier analysis of approximately 590 of the donors showed that most TCR beta V segments appeared in productive rearrangements either about 87% or about 30% of the time, which broadly matched IMGT annotations. A later genetic analysis associated a missense DCLRE1C variant with V-gene and J-gene trimming of TCR beta chains, and an independent cohort replicated the association. Across donors, most TCR sequences were observed very rarely, whereas some public TCRs were present in many individuals. Because counts were too low, about 18 rarely observed V segments, including chromosome 9 orphons, were excluded from the earlier analysis of under 650 of the donors. Because some donors lacked HLA typing at each locus, the association tests relied only on the typed subset. Immune exposure information for the cohort was limited to CMV serostatus. The study listed approximately 150 TCR beta chains as associated with cytomegalovirus. A further reported finding was that TCR beta sequences accurately predicted the HLA-A and HLA-B alleles for most subjects in the first cohort.

From the cysteine through the phenylalanine, the CDR3 covers 13 amino acids. The read is trimmed to its CDR3 DNA, 39 bases read in frame from base 1. V loses 3 bases of germline sequence and J loses 8 bases, and the interval between the two ends is 11 bases. In the germline V gene, CDR1 corresponds to MRHNA and CDR2 to SNTAGT. The source is a man between 25 and 39 years old in good health and CMV-seronegative. Sequencing input: PBMCs. Rearrangement joined TRBV6-4 to TRBJ2-1; the D gene is not confidently resolved. At the DNA level, the sequence is TGTGCCAGCAGTGAAACCGGTGAGGATGAGCAGTTCTTC. Its protein reads: CASSETGEDEQFF.